A single sample is the source of the 7 T cell receptor beta chains below, sequenced in a study of T cell responses to AZD1222 COVID-19 vaccine (dated by TCRdb to the early 2020s). This specimen's time point label, interpreted: baseline before first vaccination. The library was made by the immunoSEQ multiplex PCR assay. Here the immuneACCESS table is served through TCRdb, limited to in-frame sequences with V and J called. Missing clones are a known gap in these copies; in checked studies unresolved V genes cover under half, and the rest lacks a known reason. A total of approximately 200,000 clones appear in this sample, almost 90% of them only once. The ten largest account for 7.7% of the sample. Sample: peripheral blood, taken on day 0 of AZD1222 vaccination. Every receptor here comes from an adult in good health.

The chain combines TRBV9 with TRBJ1-3; TRBD1 matches 7 bases. Germline V gene data show CDR1 as SGDLS and CDR2 as YYNGEE. This CDR3 spans 14 amino acids. With V trimmed by 3 bases and J by 3 bases, 3 bases remained unmatched. Written as DNA, the CDR3 is TGTGCCAGCAGCGGAAGACAGGGTGGAAACACCATATATTTT. It translates to CASSGRQGGNTIYF.

The V gene is TRBV5-4, the J gene TRBJ2-1, with a weak D call TRBD1 (5 bases). CDR1 and CDR2 from the germline V gene are SGHNT and YYREEE (reference sequence). V shed 4 bases and J shed 5 bases, with 7 bases lying between them. The CDR3 covers 12 residues. CDR3 residues: CASSPGNNEQFF. For the CDR3, the DNA is TGTGCCAGCAGCCCAGGGAACAATGAGCAGTTCTTC. The full variable domain, in which reference TRBV5-4 and TRBJ2-1 provide the parts outside the CDR3, is ETGVTQSPTHLIKTRGQQVTLRCSSQSGHNTVSWYQQALGQGPQFIFQYYREEENGRGNFPPRFSGLQFPNYSSELNVNALELDDSALYLCASSPGNNEQFFGPGTRLTVL.

Concerning this clone itself: Other DNA sequences of this sample code for an identical CDR3. V gene TRBV6-1 combines with J gene TRBJ1-5; no clear D. Germline V gene data show CDR1 as MNHNS and CDR2 as SASEGT. Between the trimmed V and J ends, which lost 1 base and 6 bases, there was a span of 4 bases. The CDR3 is 12 residues long. CDR3 amino acids: CASSEVGQPQHF. The CDR3 nucleotides are TGTGCCAGCAGTGAAGTTGGTCAGCCCCAGCATTTT.

This rearrangement joins TRBV3-1 (or the pseudogene TRBV3-2) to TRBJ1-2; D possibly corresponds to TRBD1 (5 bases). This CDR3 contains 13 residues. The V gene's germline CDR1 is LGHDT and CDR2 YNNKEL (reference sequence). Trimming removed 1 base at V and 8 bases at J, with 11 bases between. The DNA for the CDR3 is TGTGCCAGCAGCCAAGGGACATCTAAGGGCTACACCTTC. Translated: CASSQGTSKGYTF.

This clone was seen only once. This rearrangement joins TRBV7-2 to TRBJ2-1; D might be TRBD1 or TRBD2, each matching 5 bases. V shed 1 base and J shed 6 bases, with 16 bases lying between them. Per the germline V gene, CDR1 is SGHTA and CDR2 is FQGNSA. This CDR3 comprises 16 residues. The CDR3: CASSLGRPTRGNEQFF. DNA of the CDR3: TGTGCCAGCAGCTTAGGACGCCCAACTAGGGGCAATGAGCAGTTCTTC. The entire variable domain, with the rest obtained from reference TRBV7-2 and TRBJ2-1, is as follows: GAGVSQSPSNKVTEKGKDVELRCDPISGHTALYWYRQSLGQGLEFLIYFQGNSAPDKSGLPSDRFSAERTGGSVSTLTIQRTQQEDSAVYLCASSLGRPTRGNEQFFGPGTRLTVL.

V usage is TRBV28 and J usage is TRBJ2-7; D is undetermined. The CDR3 covers 14 residues. Trimming cost V 2 bases and J 3 bases, with 11 bases left between them. In germline, CDR1 is MDHEN, CDR2 SYDVKM. Here the CDR3 DNA reads TGTGCCAGCAGTTTAAGAACCCCCAACTACGAGCAGTACTTC. This codes for CASSLRTPNYEQYF.

The chain uses TRBV19 and TRBJ1-1; TRBD1 matches at 7 bases. The ends lost 5 bases at V and 5 bases at J; junction bases unmatched: 5. CDR3 size: 13 residues. In germline, CDR1 is LNHDA, CDR2 SQIVND (reference sequence). This chain's CDR3 is CASSAQGGTEAFF. For the CDR3, the DNA is TGTGCCAGTAGTGCCCAGGGGGGGACTGAAGCTTTCTTT.